This T cell receptor (beta chain) was documented in a study of Ad26.COV2.S vaccination and SARS-CoV-2 variants. Study in general: Donor got 5x10^10 or 1x10^11 viral particles of Ad26.COV2.S.

The data were produced by immunoSEQ multiplex PCR, yet TCRdb's version contains in-frame clones alone and is incomplete. Of roughly 240,000 clones listed, around nine tenths are singletons. V dropped 1 base and J dropped 0; count of bases not matched to a gene: 4. Germline V gene sequence: CDR1 SEHNR, CDR2 FQNEAQ (reference sequence). The CDR3 loop spans 16 amino acids. On this clone: Its antigen is as yet unknown.

The treatment denotes: roughly 18 received Ad26.COV2.S at low or high dose, single or two shots; roughly five received placebo; per-sample allocation not given. Following the first vaccine or placebo injection, samples were taken on day 63. The study's findings and limits: Spike-specific responses of CD8+ and CD4+ T cells were reported to display substantial breadth after vaccination.

The receptor was derived from a person between 18 and 65 years old who received the Ad26.COV2.S COVID-19 vaccine or a placebo. The chain links TRBV7-9 to TRBJ2-3, with 7 bases aligning to TRBD2. The source material was peripheral blood, sampled in a trial of Ad26.COV2.S vaccine versus placebo. CDR3 loop: CASSLGSGESTDTQYF. CDR3 coding DNA: TGTGCCAGCAGCTTAGGAAGCGGGGAGAGCACAGATACGCAGTATTTT.